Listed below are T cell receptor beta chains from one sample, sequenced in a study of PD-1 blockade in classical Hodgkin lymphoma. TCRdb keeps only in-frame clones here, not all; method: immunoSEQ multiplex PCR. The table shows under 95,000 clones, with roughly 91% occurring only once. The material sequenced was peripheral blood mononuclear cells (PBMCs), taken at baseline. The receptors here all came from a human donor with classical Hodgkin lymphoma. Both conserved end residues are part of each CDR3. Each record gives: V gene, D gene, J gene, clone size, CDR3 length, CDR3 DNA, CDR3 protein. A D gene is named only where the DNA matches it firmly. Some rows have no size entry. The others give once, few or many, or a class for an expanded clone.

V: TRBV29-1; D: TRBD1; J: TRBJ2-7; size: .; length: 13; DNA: TGCAGCGCAGGGACAGCAAGCTCCTACGAGCAGTACTTC; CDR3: CSAGTASSYEQYF
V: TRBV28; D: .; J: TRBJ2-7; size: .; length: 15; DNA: TGTGCCAGCAGATCCCGGGACCCTACGACCTACGAGCAGTACTTC; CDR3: CASRSRDPTTYEQYF
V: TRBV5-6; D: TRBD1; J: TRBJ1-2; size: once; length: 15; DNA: TGTGCCAGCAGATCCGGGACAGGGGGTTTCTATGGCTACACCTTC; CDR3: CASRSGTGGFYGYTF
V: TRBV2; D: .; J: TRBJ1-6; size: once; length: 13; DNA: TGTGCCAGCAGTGCCGGGGCAGATTCACCCCTCCACTTT; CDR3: CASSAGADSPLHF
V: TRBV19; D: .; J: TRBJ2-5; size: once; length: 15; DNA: TGTGCCAGTAGTTCCGCCAGGGGGAGGGGAGAGACCCAGTACTTC; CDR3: CASSSARGRGETQYF
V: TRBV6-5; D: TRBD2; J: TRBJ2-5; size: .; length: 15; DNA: TGTGCCAGCAGTTACGGGACTAGCGAGAGTGAGACCCAGTACTTC; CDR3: CASSYGTSESETQYF
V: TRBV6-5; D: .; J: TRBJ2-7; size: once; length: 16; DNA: TGTGCCAGCAGTTACTCCCGGGGAGCGGAGGCCTACGAGCAGTACTTC; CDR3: CASSYSRGAEAYEQYF
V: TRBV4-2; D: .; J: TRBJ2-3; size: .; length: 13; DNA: TGTGCCAGCAGCCAAGCCAGCACAGATACGCAGTATTTT; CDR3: CASSQASTDTQYF
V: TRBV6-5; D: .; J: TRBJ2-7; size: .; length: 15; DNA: TGTGCCAGCAGTAGCAACCCGATGGGGTCCTACGAGCAGTACTTC; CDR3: CASSSNPMGSYEQYF
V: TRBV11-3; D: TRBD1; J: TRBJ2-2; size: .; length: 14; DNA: TGTGCCAGCAGCCCGACAGGGAAAACCGGGGAGCTGTTTTTT; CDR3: CASSPTGKTGELFF
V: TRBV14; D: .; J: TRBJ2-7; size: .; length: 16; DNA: TGTGCCAGCAGCCGCTTACTGGGTCAACAAACCTACGAGCAGTACTTC; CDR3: CASSRLLGQQTYEQYF
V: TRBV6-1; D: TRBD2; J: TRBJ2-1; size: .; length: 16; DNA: TGTGCCAGCAGTGGGCCGGGGGGAAGCTCCTACAATGAGCAGTTCTTC; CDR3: CASSGPGGSSYNEQFF
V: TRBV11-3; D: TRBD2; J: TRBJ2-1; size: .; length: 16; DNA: TGTGCCAGCAGCCGCTCTAGCGGCTCAAGGGACAATGAGCAGTTCTTC; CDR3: CASSRSSGSRDNEQFF
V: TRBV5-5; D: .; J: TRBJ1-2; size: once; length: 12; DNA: TGTGCCAGCAGCTCGGGGAGGACTGGCTACACCTTC; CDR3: CASSSGRTGYTF
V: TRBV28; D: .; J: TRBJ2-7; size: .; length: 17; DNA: TGTGCCAGCAGTTTTTCCCTGGGCGGGCAGGGGAGCTACGAGCAGTACTTC; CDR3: CASSFSLGGQGSYEQYF
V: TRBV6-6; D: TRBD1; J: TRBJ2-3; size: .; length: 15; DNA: TGTGCCAGCAGTTACCTCGGGCAGGGGGCAGATACGCAGTATTTT; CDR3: CASSYLGQGADTQYF
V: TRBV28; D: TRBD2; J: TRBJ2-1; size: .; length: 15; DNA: TGTGCCAGCAGTTTAGGCCGACTAGCGGGAGGAGAGCAGTTCTTC; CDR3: CASSLGRLAGGEQFF
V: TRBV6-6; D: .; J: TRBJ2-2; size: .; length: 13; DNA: TGTGCCGTAACGTGGCAGGGGGGCCGGGAGCTGTTTTTT; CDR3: CAVTWQGGRELFF
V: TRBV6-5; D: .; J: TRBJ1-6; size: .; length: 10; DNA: TGTGCCAGCGGCCCGTCACCCCTCCACTTT; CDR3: CASGPSPLHF
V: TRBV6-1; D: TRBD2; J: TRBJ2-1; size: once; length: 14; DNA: TGTGCCAGCGGCCTCCTAGCGGAATACAATGAGCAGTTCTTC; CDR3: CASGLLAEYNEQFF
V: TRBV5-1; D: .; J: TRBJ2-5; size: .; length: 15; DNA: TGCGCCAGCAGCAATCCCGGGACCACCCCGGAGACCCAGTACTTC; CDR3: CASSNPGTTPETQYF
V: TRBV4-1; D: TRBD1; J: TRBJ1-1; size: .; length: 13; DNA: TGCGCCAGCACCTGGACAGGCAACACTGAAGCTTTCTTT; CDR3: CASTWTGNTEAFF
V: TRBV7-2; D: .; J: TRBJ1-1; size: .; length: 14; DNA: TGTGCCAGCAGCGTCAGAGGCGGCGGATTGGGTGCTTTCTTT; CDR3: CASSVRGGGLGAFF
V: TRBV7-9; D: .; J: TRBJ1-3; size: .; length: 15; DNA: TGTGCCAGCAGCCAAGGTTCCCACTCTGGAAACACCATATATTTT; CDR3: CASSQGSHSGNTIYF
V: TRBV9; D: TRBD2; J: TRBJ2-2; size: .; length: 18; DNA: TGTGCCAGCAGCGTAGAATGGGCGGCGGGAGGGCCGGCCGGGGAGCTGTTTTTT; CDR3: CASSVEWAAGGPAGELFF
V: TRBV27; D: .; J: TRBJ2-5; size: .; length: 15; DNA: TGTGCCAGCAGTTTATTTTACGGGTTACGAGAGACCCAGTACTTC; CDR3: CASSLFYGLRETQYF
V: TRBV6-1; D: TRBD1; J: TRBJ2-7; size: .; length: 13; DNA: TGTGCCCTTGTGAAAAGGGGGCGAGGCGAGCAGTACTTC; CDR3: CALVKRGRGEQYF
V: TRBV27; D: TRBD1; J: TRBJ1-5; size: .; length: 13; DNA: TGTGCCAGCTCTTTACAGGGGCATCAGCCCCAGCATTTT; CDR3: CASSLQGHQPQHF
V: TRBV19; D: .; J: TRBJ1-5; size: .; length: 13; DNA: TGTGCCAGTAGTATTCAGGGTTATCAGCCCCAGCATTTT; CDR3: CASSIQGYQPQHF
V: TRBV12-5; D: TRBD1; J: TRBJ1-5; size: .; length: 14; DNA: TGTGCTAGTGGTCCCGGGACAGCAAATCAGCCCCAGCATTTT; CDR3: CASGPGTANQPQHF
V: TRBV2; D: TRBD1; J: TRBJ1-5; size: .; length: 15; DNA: TGTGCCAGCAGTCAGGGGACAGGGGGCGTCCAGCCCCAGCATTTT; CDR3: CASSQGTGGVQPQHF
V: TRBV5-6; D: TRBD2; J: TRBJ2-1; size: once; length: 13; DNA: TGTGCCAGCAGCTCTAGCGGAGTAAATGAGCAGTTCTTC; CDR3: CASSSSGVNEQFF
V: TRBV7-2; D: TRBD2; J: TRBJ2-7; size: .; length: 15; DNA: TGTGCCAGCAGCTTATCAGCGGGAATTAGCTACGAGCAGTACTTC; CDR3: CASSLSAGISYEQYF
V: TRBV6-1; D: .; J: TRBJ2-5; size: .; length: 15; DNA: TGTGCCAGCATAGGGGCTAGCCTCTCCCAGTGGACCCAGTACTTC; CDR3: CASIGASLSQWTQYF
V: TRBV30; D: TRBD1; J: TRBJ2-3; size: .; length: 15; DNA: TGTGCCTGGGACCTCGGGACAGGCGGTTCAGATACGCAGTATTTT; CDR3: CAWDLGTGGSDTQYF
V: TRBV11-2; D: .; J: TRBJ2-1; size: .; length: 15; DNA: TGTGCCAGCAGCTTAATAGGGGACCTTTACAATGAGCAGTTCTTC; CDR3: CASSLIGDLYNEQFF
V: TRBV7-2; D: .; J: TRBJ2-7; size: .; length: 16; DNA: TGTGCCAGCAGCTTAGATATAAAACAGGGCTCCTACGAGCAGTACTTC; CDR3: CASSLDIKQGSYEQYF
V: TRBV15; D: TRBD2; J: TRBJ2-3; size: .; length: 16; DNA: TGTGCCACCAGCGCGAGGGCTAGCGGGAGCTCAGATACGCAGTATTTT; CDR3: CATSARASGSSDTQYF
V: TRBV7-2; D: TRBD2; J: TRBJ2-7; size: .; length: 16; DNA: TGTGCCAGCAGCTTCGGCCCGACTAGCGTCAGCTACGAGCAGTACTTC; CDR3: CASSFGPTSVSYEQYF
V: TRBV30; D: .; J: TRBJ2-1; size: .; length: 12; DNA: TGTGCCTGGAGGACTGCCCACAATGAGCAGTTCTTC; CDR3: CAWRTAHNEQFF
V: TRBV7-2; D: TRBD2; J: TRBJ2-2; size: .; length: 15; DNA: TGTGCCAGCAGCTTGGCCCTAGCGGGATCCGGGGAGCTGTTTTTT; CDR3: CASSLALAGSGELFF
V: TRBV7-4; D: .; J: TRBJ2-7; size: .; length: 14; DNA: TGTGCCAGCAGCCGGACCCCGAGGCGGAACGAGCAGTACTTC; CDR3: CASSRTPRRNEQYF
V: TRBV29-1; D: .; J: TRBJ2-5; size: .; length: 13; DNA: TGCAGCGTTGGGAGGGGGGCAGGAGAGACCCAGTACTTC; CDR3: CSVGRGAGETQYF
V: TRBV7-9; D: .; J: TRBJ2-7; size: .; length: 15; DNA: TGTGCCAGCAGCCCTACGCCGGCAGGGCCCAACGAGCAGTACTTC; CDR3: CASSPTPAGPNEQYF
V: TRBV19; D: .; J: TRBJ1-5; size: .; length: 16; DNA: TGTGCCAGTAGTTTGGGAAGTTACAGGGGCAATCAGCCCCAGCATTTT; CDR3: CASSLGSYRGNQPQHF
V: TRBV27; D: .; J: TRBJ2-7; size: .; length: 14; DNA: TGTGCCAGCAGCCGAGGTGGGAAGGGCTACGAGCAGTACTTC; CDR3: CASSRGGKGYEQYF
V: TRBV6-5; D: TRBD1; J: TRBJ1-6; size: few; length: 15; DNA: TGTGCCAGCAGTTACCCCCCGACAGGGGATTCACCCCTCCACTTT; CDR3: CASSYPPTGDSPLHF
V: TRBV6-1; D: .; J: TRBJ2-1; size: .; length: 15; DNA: TGTGCCAGCCTGCAGGGCGGGGTTTCGGCCAATGAGCAGTTCTTC; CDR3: CASLQGGVSANEQFF
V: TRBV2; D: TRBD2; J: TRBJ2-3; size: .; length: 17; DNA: TGTGCCAGCAGTGCCGGGACTAGCGGGGGGGCGGTAGATACGCAGTATTTT; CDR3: CASSAGTSGGAVDTQYF
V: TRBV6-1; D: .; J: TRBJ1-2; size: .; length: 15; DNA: TGTGCCAGCCGTAAATTGCAGGGTAAAAACTATGGCTACACCTTC; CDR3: CASRKLQGKNYGYTF
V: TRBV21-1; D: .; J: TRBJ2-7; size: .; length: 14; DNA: TGTGCCAGCAGCCTTCTTAGGACAGACTACGAGCAGTACTTC; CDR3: CASSLLRTDYEQYF
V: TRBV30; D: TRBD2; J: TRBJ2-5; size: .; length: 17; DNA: TGTGCCTGGAGTCGGCTAGCGGGGGTGGGAAGAGGGGAGACCCAGTACTTC; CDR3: CAWSRLAGVGRGETQYF
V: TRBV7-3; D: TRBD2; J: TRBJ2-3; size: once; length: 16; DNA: TGTGCCAGCAGCCTAGCAGCGGGGGCAAGCACAGATACGCAGTATTTT; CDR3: CASSLAAGASTDTQYF
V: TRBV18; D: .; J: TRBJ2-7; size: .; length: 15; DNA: TGTGCCAGCTCACACCCCTCCGGGAGTCGCGACGAGCAGTACTTC; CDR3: CASSHPSGSRDEQYF
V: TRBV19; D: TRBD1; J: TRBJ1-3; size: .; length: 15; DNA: TGTGCCAGTAGTGAAGGACAGGGCCCTGGAAACACCATATATTTT; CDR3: CASSEGQGPGNTIYF
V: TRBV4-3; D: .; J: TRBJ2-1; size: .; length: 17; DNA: TGCGCCAGCAGCCAAGGAGGGGGACCGAGCTCCTACAATGAGCAGTTCTTC; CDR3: CASSQGGGPSSYNEQFF
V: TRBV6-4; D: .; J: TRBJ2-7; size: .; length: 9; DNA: TGTGCCAGACCTAACGAGCAGTACTTC; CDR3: CARPNEQYF